This TCR beta chain derives from a study of preoperative IRX-2 immunotherapy in early breast cancer. The germline CDR1 and CDR2 sequences are MNHEY and SMNVEV (reference sequence). The CDR3 covers 16 residues. The V gene end was trimmed by 4 bases and the J gene end by 6 bases; junction bases not matched to a gene: 10. The protocol was immunoSEQ multiplex PCR, while the TCRdb copy is restricted to in-frame clones and leaves out a portion. Of about 98,000 clones listed, about nine tenths are singletons. Treatment meaning: preoperative locoregional IRX-2 cytokine immunotherapy. Patients received preoperative, locoregional IRX-2 cytokine immunotherapy in a phase Ib study. In this sample, this clone turned up once.

The receptor was derived from a human donor with breast cancer. The sequencing used tumor tissue, collected after IRX-2 immunotherapy. The chain recombines TRBV27 with TRBJ2-3; 10 nucleotides match TRBD2. The CDR3: CASSSLAGAGFDTQYF. Written as DNA, the CDR3 is TGTGCCAGCAGTTCTCTAGCGGGAGCCGGGTTTGATACGCAGTATTTT.